This record covers a single T cell receptor (beta chain). Only in-frame clones appear in the TCRdb table, and some are missing; sequencing was by immunoSEQ multiplex PCR. The table has approximately 220,000 clones, around 85% seen once; the top ten hold approximately 0.7%. The sample belongs to a study of blood T cell repertoires in COVID-19. The V gene's germline CDR1 is MNHEY and CDR2 SVGAGI. V lost 2 bases and J 7 bases, leaving 17 bases between the germline ends. There are 15 residues in the CDR3. This TCR was sampled from a man aged 40-50 years with acute or convalescent COVID-19. V is TRBV6-5 and J is TRBJ1-2; weak D call: TRBD1 (5 bases). Sequenced input: peripheral blood. CDR3 sequence reads: CASSYPSAGKGGYTF. The CDR3 DNA reads as TGTGCCAGCAGTTACCCATCCGCAGGGAAGGGTGGCTACACCTTC.